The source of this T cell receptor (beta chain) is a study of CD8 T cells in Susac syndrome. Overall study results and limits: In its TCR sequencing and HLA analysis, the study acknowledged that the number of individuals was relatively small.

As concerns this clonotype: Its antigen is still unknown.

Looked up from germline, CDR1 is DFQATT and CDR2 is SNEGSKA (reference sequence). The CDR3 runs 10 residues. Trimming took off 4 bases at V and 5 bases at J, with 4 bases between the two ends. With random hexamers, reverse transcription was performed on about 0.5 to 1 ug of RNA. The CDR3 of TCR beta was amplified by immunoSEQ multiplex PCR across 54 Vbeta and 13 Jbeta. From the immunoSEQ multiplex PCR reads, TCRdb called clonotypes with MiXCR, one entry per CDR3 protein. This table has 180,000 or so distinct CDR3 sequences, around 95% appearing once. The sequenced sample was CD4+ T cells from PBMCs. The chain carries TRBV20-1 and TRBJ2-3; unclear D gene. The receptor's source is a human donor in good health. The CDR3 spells CSATRDTQYF. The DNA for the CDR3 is TGCAGTGCTACGAGAGATACGCAGTATTTT.